This TCR beta chain was sequenced during a study of CD8 T cells in Susac syndrome. With random hexamers, 0.5 to 1 ug RNA was reverse transcribed. A multiplex approach, immunoSEQ multiplex PCR, amplified TCR beta CDR3 across 54 Vbeta and 13 Jbeta. MiXCR, applied by TCRdb to the immunoSEQ multiplex PCR reads, yields one record per CDR3 protein. The table lists approximately 75,000 distinct CDR3 sequences, 95% of them singletons. Germline values: CDR1 SQVTM, CDR2 ANQGSEA. With 6 bases removed from V and 0 bases from J, the gap between germline ends came to 11 bases. The CDR3 consists of 13 residues. The chain couples TRBV29-1 to TRBJ2-5; no clear D. The TCR originated in a human donor in good health. Material: CD8+ T cells from PBMCs. The CDR3 sequence: CSVKTVYQETQYF. Written as DNA, the CDR3 is TGCAGCGTGAAGACCGTCTACCAAGAGACCCAGTACTTC.